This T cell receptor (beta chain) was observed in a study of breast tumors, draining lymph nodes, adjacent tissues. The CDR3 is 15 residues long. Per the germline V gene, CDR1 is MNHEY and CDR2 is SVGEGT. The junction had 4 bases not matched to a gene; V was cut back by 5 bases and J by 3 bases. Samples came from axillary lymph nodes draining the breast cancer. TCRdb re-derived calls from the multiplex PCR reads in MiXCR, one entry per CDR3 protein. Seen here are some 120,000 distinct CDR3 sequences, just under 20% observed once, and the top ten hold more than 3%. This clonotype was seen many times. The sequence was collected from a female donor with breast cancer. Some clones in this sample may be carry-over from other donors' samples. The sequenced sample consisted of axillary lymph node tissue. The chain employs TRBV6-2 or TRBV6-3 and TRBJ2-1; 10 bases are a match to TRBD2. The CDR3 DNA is TGTGCCAGCAGTGCCGGGACTAGCGTCTACAATGAGCAGTTCTTC. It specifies CASSAGTSVYNEQFF.